This T cell receptor beta chain is drawn from a study of blood T cell repertoires in COVID-19 (dated by TCRdb to 2020 to 2021). Background for the entire study: The collaborator samples originated in the United States, Italy and Spain and spanned the acute and convalescent phases of COVID-19. The samples were drawn from the first 160 participants of the ongoing ImmuneRACE study and from some 1,300 subjects provided by 6 global collaborators. The repertoires were released in a freely available public database intended as a resource for research on the immune response to SARS-CoV-2. Where available, HLA class I and class II types were obtained from metadata supplied by the sample provider rather than from assay-based typing. The sample metadata nearly always contained a de-identified subject ID, COVID-19 status, age in years and sex. The material from the prospective study consisted of cDNA or gDNA derived from T cells, B-cell-depleted T cells, or PBMCs. Subjects who had been exposed to COVID-19, were actively infected with it, or had recovered from it provided the deeply sampled blood TCRbeta repertoires that made up the dataset. Study-level results and caveats: The quantity of clinical and demographic metadata differed by source and by participant and was supplied without curation.

TCRbeta CDR3 regions were amplified from genomic DNA by means of the immunoSEQ Assay, a bias-controlled multiplex PCR. The paper's data handling went like this. The number of nucleated cells in each sample was estimated by amplification of reference gene primers within the assay. To quantify the absolute abundance of each unique TCRbeta CDR3 rearrangement, sequence reads were collapsed and filtered. For each sample, productive Simpson clonality was calculated by taking the square root of Simpson's diversity index across productive rearrangements. In its TCRdb copy, this immuneACCESS table keeps in-frame sequences only and misses some clones. Where compared with another copy, unresolved V genes explain less than half of these, and the others have no known cause. V and J calls plus clone size are reproduced from that table; the DNA served to infer D and trimming. The sample contains about 33,000 clones, roughly 84% of them found a single time. In total, the top ten clones hold less than 15% of the sample.

Collaborating institutions collected whole blood in K2EDTA tubes following their own protocols. Collaborator samples were shipped for TCRbeta analysis as frozen whole blood, isolated PBMCs, or DNA extracted from either sample type. Turning to this clone: There is no known antigen for this receptor. The record has no base qualities; no much larger clone is one base away.

Relative to germline, V is missing 5 bases and J is missing 7 bases, with 5 bases of the junction outside any gene match. Taken from the germline V gene, the CDR1 and CDR2 loops are SGHDT and YYEEEE. The CDR3 holds 13 amino acids from the cysteine to the phenylalanine. Solely the CDR3 DNA is kept, with 39 bases framed from the first base. The origin of this receptor is a human donor in a cohort sampled during active COVID-19. In this chain, TRBV5-6 is recombined with TRBJ1-2; 10 middle bases align to TRBD1. Source material: peripheral blood. Here is the DNA: TGTGCCAGCAGTCGGACAGGGGGTAGTGGCTACACCTTC. The translation is CASSRTGGSGYTF.